The 26 T cell receptor beta chains below come from one sample, sequenced in a study of graft-versus-host responses after intestinal transplantation. The starting material, graft tissue, was processed to release intraepithelial and lamina propria lymphocytes. Profiled with immunoSEQ multiplex PCR; TCRdb holds only in-frame clones, not every one. The sample lists around 4,100 clones; 77% were seen once. Sequences were derived from ileum tissue, sampled 9 days after transplant. The source of these receptors is a human patient who received an intestinal transplant, so some T cells may come from the graft donor.

This clone was seen more than once but under ten times. The V call is TRBV19, the J call TRBJ2-3, with no clear D. The CDR3 sequence is 11 residues long. The germline V and J ends were trimmed by 4 bases and 2 bases, with 1 base remaining between them. Germline values: CDR1 LNHDA, CDR2 SQIVND (reference sequence). CDR3 nucleotide sequence: TGTGCCAGTAGTACCACAGATACGCAGTATTTT. Its protein is CASSTTDTQYF.

The chain joins TRBV7-2 to TRBJ1-6, with 7 bases fitting TRBD1. The CDR3 contains 19 residues. After removal of 2 bases from V and 7 bases from J, the junction contained 17 bases not matched to a gene. Germline V gene lookup returns CDR1 SGHTA and CDR2 FQGNSA. CDR3 sequence reads: CASSLFHPGQSSRNSPLHF. The CDR3 coding sequence is TGTGCCAGCAGCTTATTTCACCCGGGACAGTCCAGTAGGAATTCACCCCTCCACTTT.

The genes are TRBV11-3 and TRBJ2-5, with 7 bases aligning to TRBD1. The last part of the DNA fits TRBJ2-7 better; the J call may be wrong. CDR3 size: 12 residues. The germline CDR1 and CDR2 sequences are SGHNT and YENEEA. As DNA, the CDR3 is TGTGCCAGCAGCGGACGACAGGGCGAGCAGTACTTC. This gives the protein CASSGRQGEQYF.

This clone was counted a single time. The genes are TRBV5-1 and TRBJ1-1; maybe TRBD1 (6 bases). From germline, CDR1 is SGHRS and CDR2 YFSETQ. With 0 bases removed from V and 1 base from J, the gap between germline ends came to 7 bases. The CDR3 is 14 residues long. CDR3: CASSLVQGNTEAFF. CDR3 sequence (DNA): TGCGCCAGCAGCTTGGTACAGGGGAACACTGAAGCTTTCTTT.

J is TRBJ2-1 and V is TRBV5-4, with D hard to call. CDR3 size: 13 residues. From germline, CDR1 is SGHNT and CDR2 YYREEE (reference sequence). V was cut by 0 bases and J by 10 bases, with 11 bases left in between. For the CDR3, the DNA is TGTGCCAGCAGCTTGGTTAAGGGAACCGAGCAGTTCTTC. As protein: CASSLVKGTEQFF.

The chain recombines TRBV6-4 with TRBJ2-6; D gene uncertain. The length of the CDR3 is 15 residues. Germline V gene data show CDR1 as MRHNA and CDR2 as SNTAGT. V was clipped by 0 bases and J by 0 bases, with 3 bases between them. CDR3 coding DNA: TGTGCCAGCAGTGACTCTAGCTCTGGGGCCAACGTCCTGACTTTC. This encodes CASSDSSSGANVLTF.

This chain links TRBV11-2 with TRBJ2-5; 9 bases map to TRBD1. Per the germline V gene, CDR1 is SGHAT and CDR2 is FQNNGV. The CDR3 loop spans 15 amino acids. V lost 1 base, J lost 5 bases, and 5 bases stayed unmatched. This chain's CDR3 is CASSLAFGTGETQYF. CDR3 bases: TGTGCCAGCAGCTTAGCGTTTGGGACAGGGGAGACCCAGTACTTC.

V and J are TRBV25-1 and TRBJ2-7; 13 nucleotides match TRBD2. The germline V gene has CDR1 MGHDK and CDR2 SYGVNS. Trimming took 4 bases from V and 4 from J; bases not matched to a gene: 7. CDR3 length: 16 amino acids. CDR3 nucleotide sequence: TGTGCCAGCAGTGGCGGGACTAGCGGGATTATTTACGAGCAGTACTTC. Amino acids: CASSGGTSGIIYEQYF.

This clone was recorded once. The chain employs TRBV7-2 and TRBJ1-2, with D uncertain. Per germline, CDR1 SGHTA and CDR2 FQGNSA. The CDR3 is made up of 15 amino acids. Trimming took off 5 bases at V and 4 bases at J, with 17 bases between the two ends. The CDR3 sequence is CASSPPVPEVYGYTF. CDR3 coding DNA: TGTGCCAGCAGCCCTCCGGTTCCGGAGGTCTATGGCTACACCTTC.

This sequence joins TRBV4-1 and TRBJ2-7, with D perhaps matching TRBD1 or TRBD2 (5 bases each). The CDR3 covers 14 residues. CDR1 and CDR2 (germline): MGHRA, YSYEKL. V was shortened by 0 bases and J by 0 bases, with 6 bases between the two germline ends. The chain's CDR3 is CASSQEGVSYEQYF. The CDR3 DNA is TGCGCCAGCAGCCAAGAGGGGGTCTCCTACGAGCAGTACTTC.

The DNA for the CDR3 is TGCACCAGCAGCCAAGATCCATCAGGGAGAACTGAAGCTTTCTTT. Protein: CTSSQDPSGRTEAFF. The rearrangement uses TRBV1 and TRBJ1-1. TRBV1 is tagged as a pseudogene. The CDR3 totals 15 residues.

This rearrangement joins TRBV19 to TRBJ2-1, with 10 bases lining up with TRBD1. This CDR3 is built from 15 residues. The germline V gene has CDR1 LNHDA and CDR2 SQIVND (reference sequence). The V segment lost 1 base and the J segment 3 bases; nucleotides outside the gene matches: 0. Here the CDR3 reads CASSIGTGGYNEQFF. The CDR3 DNA reads TGTGCCAGTAGTATAGGGACAGGGGGCTACAATGAGCAGTTCTTC.

The chain uses TRBV6-1 and TRBJ2-4; D possibly corresponds to TRBD1 (5 bases). Trimming cost V 8 bases and J 0 bases, with 14 bases left between them. This CDR3 has 15 residues. Per the germline V gene, CDR1 is MNHNS and CDR2 is SASEGT. The CDR3 DNA reads as TGTGCCAGCTTAAACAGGAACTTAGCCAAAAACATTCAGTACTTC. This encodes CASLNRNLAKNIQYF.

This chain links TRBV6-4 with TRBJ2-3; the D is unclear. There are 13 residues in the CDR3. The V gene lost 2 bases and the J gene lost 0 bases, with 3 bases spanning the gap. The germline CDR1 and CDR2 sequences are MRHNA and SNTAGT. The CDR3 nucleotides are TGTGCCAGCAGTGACCACAGCACAGATACGCAGTATTTT. Protein product: CASSDHSTDTQYF.

The rearrangement joins TRBV6-6 to TRBJ1-2, with D tentatively TRBD1 (5 bases). The ends were cut back, 11 bases at V and 0 bases at J, with 13 bases in the middle. The CDR3 is 13 residues long. The germline CDR1 and CDR2 sequences are MNHNY and SVGAGI (reference sequence). CDR3 protein: CASEGLTNYGYTF. The CDR3 coding sequence is TGTGCCTCCGAGGGGCTTACTAACTATGGCTACACCTTC.

The rearrangement uses TRBV2 and TRBJ2-2; 11 bases are shared with TRBD2. The CDR3 totals 18 residues. With V trimmed by 6 bases and J by 1 base, 10 bases remained unmatched. Germline V gene data show CDR1 as SNHLY and CDR2 as FYNNEI. The DNA for the CDR3 is TGTGCCAGCAGCCAACGAGAACTAGCGGGGGAGAACACCGGGGAGCTGTTTTTT. This sequence encodes CASSQRELAGENTGELFF.

J is TRBJ2-5 and V is TRBV2; D is unclear. Germline V gene sequence: CDR1 SNHLY, CDR2 FYNNEI. Trimming pared 8 bases from V and 5 bases from J, leaving 9 bases between. There are 11 residues in the CDR3. The CDR3 sequence is CASLYQETQYF. For the CDR3, the DNA is TGTGCCAGCCTATATCAGGAGACCCAGTACTTC. Complete variable domain (other parts from reference TRBV2 and TRBJ2-5): EPEVTQTPSHQVTQMGQEVILRCVPISNHLYFYWYRQILGQKVEFLVSFYNNEISEKSEIFDDQFSVERPDGSNFTLKIRSTKLEDSAMYFCASLYQETQYFGPGTRLLVL.

This chain uses TRBV6-5 with TRBJ1-1, with D uncertain. Germline CDR1 MNHEY, CDR2 SVGAGI. V was clipped by 2 bases and J by 11 bases, with 9 bases between them. CDR3 length equals 11 residues. For the CDR3, the DNA is TGTGCCAGCAGTTACATGGGGTACGCTTTCTTT. This sequence encodes CASSYMGYAFF.

This chain links TRBV6-5 with TRBJ2-1; possible D gene TRBD2, 6 bases. Trimming removed 11 bases from V and 3 bases from J, with 11 bases in between. Germline V gives CDR1 MNHEY, CDR2 SVGAGI. There are 12 residues in the CDR3. CDR3 sequence reads: CAVGTRYNEQFF. The CDR3 DNA reads TGTGCCGTGGGGACTCGCTACAATGAGCAGTTCTTC.

The chain carries TRBV30 and TRBJ1-1; D perhaps matches TRBD1 (5 bases). The length of the CDR3 is 14 residues. Looked up from germline, CDR1 is GTSNPN and CDR2 is SVGIG (reference sequence). The V end lost 2 bases, the J end lost 2 bases, and 12 bases lay between the germline ends. This CDR3 is CAWSRGVVNTEAFF. As DNA, the CDR3 is TGTGCCTGGAGTCGAGGGGTTGTAAACACTGAAGCTTTCTTT. Based on the CDR3 plus reference TRBV30 and TRBJ1-1, the full variable domain is SQTIHQWPATLVQPVGSPLSLECTVEGTSNPNLYWYRQAAGRGLQLLFYSVGIGQISSEVPQNLSASRPQDRQFILSSKKLLLSDSGFYLCAWSRGVVNTEAFFGQGTRLTVV.

V is TRBV19 and J is TRBJ2-7; maybe TRBD1 (6 bases). CDR3 length: 15 residues. Germline V gives CDR1 LNHDA, CDR2 SQIVND (reference sequence). Trimming stripped 4 bases from V and 2 bases from J, with 15 bases between. The CDR3 loop is CASSTPDSFPYEQYF. For the CDR3, the DNA is TGTGCCAGTAGTACTCCGGACAGTTTCCCCTACGAGCAGTACTTC.

The chain has TRBV6-6 and TRBJ2-5, with 8 bases identical to TRBD2. The CDR3 extends over 13 amino acids. Losses at the gene ends were 6 bases for V and 3 bases for J; bases not matched to a gene: 3. Germline-derived CDR1 and CDR2 are MNHNY and SVGAGI (reference sequence). The CDR3: CASRHSGEETQYF. CDR3 nucleotide sequence: TGTGCCAGCAGACATAGCGGGGAAGAGACCCAGTACTTC.

The chain couples TRBV9 to TRBJ2-3, with 12 nucleotides matching TRBD2. Germline V gene data show CDR1 as SGDLS and CDR2 as YYNGEE. The CDR3 has 18 amino acids. Trimming removed 0 bases from V and 2 bases from J; junction bases left unmatched: 7. CDR3 nucleotide sequence: TGTGCCAGCAGCGTAGAGGCTAGCGGGGGGGCCGTCACAGATACGCAGTATTTT. This sequence encodes CASSVEASGGAVTDTQYF. Looking up the rest from reference TRBV9 and TRBJ2-3 gives the full variable domain: DSGVTQTPKHLITATGQRVTLRCSPRSGDLSVYWYQQSLDQGLQFLIQYYNGEERAKGNILERFSAQQFPDLHSELNLSSLELGDSALYFCASSVEASGGAVTDTQYFGPGTRLTVL.

The count of this clone is one. The chain employs TRBV13 and TRBJ1-1; no definite D call. Between the trimmed V and J ends, which lost 10 bases and 2 bases, there was a span of 17 bases. This CDR3 has 14 amino acids. Germline CDR1 PRHDT, CDR2 FYEKMQ (reference sequence). CDR3 nucleotide sequence: TGTGCCACTGGATCCCGGGGTGGCAACACTGAAGCTTTCTTT. Residues: CATGSRGGNTEAFF.

The chain is built from TRBV2 and TRBJ1-1; D might be TRBD1 (6 bases). This CDR3 region has 17 residues. Germline V lookup: CDR1 SNHLY, CDR2 FYNNEI. Trimming removed 6 bases at V and 1 base at J, with 21 bases between. CDR3 residues: CASSGLKRQAKNTEAFF. Here the CDR3 DNA reads TGTGCCAGCAGCGGACTGAAACGACAGGCAAAGAACACTGAAGCTTTCTTT.

This clone has more than one count but fewer than ten. The chain employs TRBV6-1 and TRBJ1-4; 8 bases align to TRBD1. The CDR3 runs 14 residues. V lost 1 base to trimming and J lost 7 bases; unmatched junction nucleotides: 2. Looked up from germline, CDR1 is MNHNS and CDR2 is SASEGT. The CDR3 DNA is TGTGCCAGCAGTGAAGGGACAGGGTTTGAAAAACTGTTTTTT. As protein: CASSEGTGFEKLFF.